Presented here are 17 T cell receptor beta chains from one specimen sequenced in a study of cytomegalovirus exposure and HLA in healthy donors (dated by TCRdb to about 2017). Library prep was done by the immunoSEQ multiplex PCR assay. For the multiplex PCR, a mixture combining 60 forward primers for TCR Vbeta segments and 13 reverse primers for TCR Jbeta segments was used. Imported from immuneACCESS, the table was reduced by TCRdb to in-frame sequences with V and J called. These copies leave out some clones; in studies compared against another copy, an unresolved V gene accounts for under half, and the cause of the remainder is not known. This sample has 100,000 to 150,000 clones in its table, and 80% of those were observed once. The ten most abundant clones make up approximately 1.3% of the sample. Input material: PBMCs. These receptor sequences come from a female donor in good health and CMV-seronegative.

The rearrangement uses TRBV28 and TRBJ1-3; D call uncertain. Germline V gene sequence: CDR1 MDHEN, CDR2 SYDVKM. This CDR3 region has 13 residues. V shed 2 bases and J shed 4 bases, with 6 bases lying between them. The CDR3 here is CASSLSLGNTIYF. The CDR3 bases are TGTGCCAGCAGTTTAAGCCTCGGAAACACCATATATTTT.

For this clone: At one boundary the junction diverges from the germline segment, which might be a read error. In nucleotides, the CDR3 is TGTTCCAGCAGCTCTATGACTCAGGGGGGAGGAAAAGCTTTCTTT. This sequence encodes CSSSSMTQGGGKAFF. The chain couples TRBV7-9 to TRBJ1-1; 7 nucleotides align to TRBD1. Germline V gives CDR1 SEHNR, CDR2 FQNEAQ (reference sequence). The CDR3 sequence is 15 residues long. The full variable domain, rest sourced from reference TRBV7-9 and TRBJ1-1, is DTGVSQNPRHKITKRGQNVTFRCDPISEHNRLYWYRQTLGQGPEFLTYFQNEAQLEKSRLLSDRFSAERPKGSFSTLEIQRTEQGDSAMYLCSSSSMTQGGGKAFFGQGTRLTVV.

This rearrangement joins TRBV9 to TRBJ2-3, with TRBD2 identical over 7 bases. This CDR3 is 13 amino acids long. The V gene end was trimmed by 3 bases and the J gene end by 3 bases; junction bases not matched to a gene: 1. Germline CDR1 reads SGDLS; CDR2 reads YYNGEE. CDR3 bases: TGTGCCAGCAGCGGGGAGGGAACAGATACGCAGTATTTT. The encoded protein is CASSGEGTDTQYF. Full variable domain (missing parts from reference TRBV9 and TRBJ2-3): DSGVTQTPKHLITATGQRVTLRCSPRSGDLSVYWYQQSLDQGLQFLIQYYNGEERAKGNILERFSAQQFPDLHSELNLSSLELGDSALYFCASSGEGTDTQYFGPGTRLTVL.

CDR3 sequence: CASRPTSGNTGELFF. The CDR3, as DNA: TGTGCCAGCCGGCCGACTAGCGGTAACACCGGGGAGCTGTTTTTT. The chain employs TRBV2 and TRBJ2-2, with 9 bases aligning to TRBD2. Germline-derived CDR1 and CDR2 are SNHLY and FYNNEI. Unmatched junction bases numbered 6, after V lost 8 bases and J lost 2 bases. The CDR3 spans 15 residues.

The rearrangement links TRBV21-1 to TRBJ2-2; no DNA check was done on the table's D call, TRBD2. TRBV21-1 is an annotated pseudogene. This CDR3 is built from 17 residues. CDR3 loop: CASTPGLAGASTGELFF. The DNA for the CDR3 is TGTGCCAGCACCCCGGGACTAGCGGGGGCTAGCACCGGGGAGCTGTTTTTT.

V is TRBV10-3 and J is TRBJ1-2, with D uncertain. The CDR3 runs to 14 residues. Germline CDR1 is ENHRY and CDR2 is SYGVKD. Trimming removed 0 bases from V and 3 bases from J, with 8 bases in between. The CDR3 DNA reads TGTGCCATCAGTGAGTCGGCACGGGACTATGGCTACACCTTC. It is translated as CAISESARDYGYTF.

The chain joins TRBV6-1 to TRBJ2-2, with 11 bases that match TRBD2. The CDR3 has 20 residues. Germline V CDR1 and CDR2: MNHNS, SASEGT. The junction had 16 bases not matched to a gene; V was cut back by 2 bases and J by 5 bases. CDR3 DNA: TGTGCCAGCAGTGAATGGAGCCCCGGTTCTAGCGGGGGGAGTACCGGGGAGCTGTTTTTT. Translated: CASSEWSPGSSGGSTGELFF.

The V call is TRBV6-6, the J call TRBJ2-5, with 7 bases that match TRBD1. Germline loops: CDR1 MNHNY, CDR2 SVGAGI (reference sequence). The CDR3 consists of 14 residues. Germline trimming cut 6 bases from V and 2 bases from J; bases unmatched to any gene: 6. The CDR3 DNA reads as TGTGCCAGCAGGTTAGGGACAGTTCAAGAGACCCAGTACTTC. Its translation: CASRLGTVQETQYF.

The rearrangement links TRBV6-1 to TRBJ1-2; 7 bases match TRBD1. The junction had 4 bases not matched to a gene; V was cut back by 6 bases and J by 0 bases. The CDR3 extends over 14 amino acids. CDR1 and CDR2 (germline): MNHNS, SASEGT. The DNA for the CDR3 is TGTGCCAGCAGGGAGACAGGGACTAACTATGGCTACACCTTC. This translates into CASRETGTNYGYTF.

The gene calls are TRBV18 and TRBJ2-7; a weak D match, TRBD2 (6 bases). The V end lost 4 bases, the J end lost 3 bases, and 13 bases lay between the germline ends. CDR1 and CDR2 (germline): KGHSH, LQKENI. CDR3 length: 14 amino acids. The CDR3 bases are TGTGCCAGCTCACTCCGGAGGGACTTCTACGAGCAGTACTTC. Translated, it gives CASSLRRDFYEQYF.

This rearrangement joins TRBV11-2 to TRBJ2-7; 9 bases map to TRBD1. With V trimmed by 5 bases and J by 3 bases, 8 bases remained unmatched. CDR1 SGHAT and CDR2 FQNNGV come from the germline V gene. The CDR3 contains 15 residues. The CDR3 spells CASSATRQGDYEQYF. The CDR3 DNA reads as TGTGCCAGCAGCGCAACCCGACAGGGGGACTACGAGCAGTACTTC.

This chain links TRBV7-2 with TRBJ1-5; 10 nucleotides agree with TRBD1. Germline V gives CDR1 SGHTA, CDR2 FQGNSA. This CDR3 is 16 amino acids long. The V segment lost 2 bases and the J segment 6 bases; nucleotides outside the gene matches: 7. The CDR3 here is CASSLLRTGGGQPQHF. In nucleotides, the CDR3 is TGTGCCAGCAGCTTACTCAGGACAGGGGGTGGTCAGCCCCAGCATTTT.

CDR3 nucleotide sequence: TGTGCCAGCAGTTTAAGCGGGAGCCCGGGTACGCAGTATTTT. Translation: CASSLSGSPGTQYF. The genes are TRBV27 and TRBJ2-3; TRBD2 agrees at 8 bases. V gave up 2 bases and J gave up 8 bases; unmatched junction bases: 6. The V gene's germline CDR1 is MNHEY and CDR2 SMNVEV (reference sequence). The CDR3 has 14 amino acids.

This clone has only a few counts. One end of the junction fails to match germline, which may point to a read error. This sequence joins TRBV6-1 and TRBJ1-2; D uncertain. The CDR3 has 15 amino acids. Looked up from germline, CDR1 is MNHNS and CDR2 is SASEGT. CDR3 amino acids: CASSEDQIGGYGYTF. In DNA, the CDR3 is TGTGCCAGCAGCGAAGACCAAATTGGCGGATATGGCTACACCTTC.

The rearrangement links TRBV6-1 to TRBJ1-2; D perhaps matches TRBD1 (6 bases). Trimming took 8 bases from V and 4 from J, leaving 11 bases between them. Germline assignment: CDR1 MNHNS and CDR2 SASEGT. The CDR3 has 12 amino acids. The CDR3 sequence: CASGGRTYGYTF. In nucleotides, the CDR3 is TGTGCCAGCGGGGGCAGGACCTATGGCTACACCTTC.

This clone showed up just a few times. The chain uses TRBV28 and TRBJ2-1; D is perhaps TRBD2 (5 bases). The CDR3 has 14 residues. Trimming pared 7 bases from V and 2 bases from J, leaving 12 bases between. Per the germline V gene, CDR1 is MDHEN and CDR2 is SYDVKM. CDR3 coding DNA: TGTGCCAGCACCGAGGGTAGGACCTACAATGAGCAGTTCTTC. Protein sequence: CASTEGRTYNEQFF.

V is TRBV7-6 and J is TRBJ2-5; TRBD2 matches 8 bases. The junction had 7 bases not matched to a gene; V was cut back by 1 base and J by 0 bases. The CDR3 length is 17 residues. Germline CDR1 and CDR2: SGHVS and FNYEAQ. In DNA form, the CDR3 reads TGTGCCAGCAGCTTAGGTCTTGCGGGGGGTTACCAAGAGACCCAGTACTTC. Protein product: CASSLGLAGGYQETQYF. The whole variable domain, remainder taken from reference TRBV7-6 and TRBJ2-5, is GAGVSQSPRYKVTKRGQDVALRCDPISGHVSLYWYRQALGQGPEFLTYFNYEAQQDKSGLPNDRFSAERPEGSISTLTIQRTEQRDSAMYRCASSLGLAGGYQETQYFGPGTRLLVL.